The sequence of this T cell receptor beta chain was determined in a study of blood T cell repertoires in COVID-19. Study context: The analysed material was cDNA or gDNA that came from T cells, B-cell-depleted T cells, or PBMCs.

This CDR3 contains 15 residues. J gave up 2 bases and V 7 bases, and 5 bases lay outside the gene matches. CDR1 and CDR2 (germline): KGHDR, SFDVKD. Sequencing was performed with immunoSEQ multiplex PCR; in TCRdb, only in-frame clones are kept and a portion is missing. The table shows about 270,000 clones, with under 90% occurring only once. This sequence joins TRBV24-1 and TRBJ2-1, with 9 bases lining up with TRBD2. The TCR originated in a man between 50 and 59 years old with acute or convalescent COVID-19. Input material: peripheral blood. The CDR3 is CATSPRGGTYNEQFF. For the CDR3, the DNA is TGTGCCACCAGCCCGCGGGGGGGAACCTACAATGAGCAGTTCTTC.